A single sample gave rise to the 24 T cell receptor beta chains below, sequenced in a study of blood T cell repertoires in COVID-19. Clones were read by immunoSEQ multiplex PCR, and TCRdb kept only the in-frame ones, dropping some. The table records some 70,000 clones, 80% to 85% of them present only once. The sequenced sample was peripheral blood. The source is a woman aged 60-75 years with acute or convalescent COVID-19.

This clone was detected only once. This chain links TRBV12-2 with TRBJ2-7; the table's D call TRBD2 went unverified against the DNA. TRBV12-2 is a pseudogene. The CDR3 runs 18 residues. Here the CDR3 DNA reads TGTGCAAGTCGCTTACAGGTATCTGTTCTAGCGGAACCCTACGAGCAGTACTTC. The encoded protein is CASRLQVSVLAEPYEQYF.

Only a few counts were recorded for this clone. This chain links TRBV27 with TRBJ1-1; 8 bases fit TRBD1. Looked up from germline, CDR1 is MNHEY and CDR2 is SMNVEV (reference sequence). The CDR3 runs to 14 residues. After removal of 7 bases from V and 6 bases from J, the junction contained 10 bases not matched to a gene. DNA for the CDR3: TGTGCCAGCATGTTTGGGCAGGGGGCATCTGAAGCTTTCTTT. It codes for CASMFGQGASEAFF.

CDR3 nucleotide sequence: TGTGCCAGCAGAGATTCAGGGGTAACTGGAAACACCATATATTTT. The encoded protein is CASRDSGVTGNTIYF. The rearrangement joins TRBV2 to TRBJ1-3, with a tentative D call TRBD1 (6 bases). The CDR3 sequence is 15 residues long. V lost 6 bases to trimming and J lost 2 bases, with 14 bases between them. Germline V lookup: CDR1 SNHLY, CDR2 FYNNEI.

The gene calls are TRBV24-1 and TRBJ2-1; 10 nucleotides line up with TRBD1. The V segment lost 4 bases and the J segment 9 bases; nucleotides outside the gene matches: 8. This CDR3 has 15 residues. Looked up from germline, CDR1 is KGHDR and CDR2 is SFDVKD. The CDR3 sequence is CATSDPGTGVFEQFF. The CDR3 coding sequence is TGTGCCACCAGTGACCCCGGGACAGGGGTTTTTGAGCAGTTCTTC.

There are a few counts of this clone. The rearrangement joins TRBV20-1 to TRBJ2-1; TRBD2 agrees at 10 bases. There are 11 residues in the CDR3. With V trimmed by 4 bases and J by 16 bases, 7 bases remained unmatched. Germline V CDR1 and CDR2: DFQATT, SNEGSKA (reference sequence). CDR3 in DNA: TGCAGTGCTACGAGCGGGGGGGCCTCTTTCTTC. Translating gives CSATSGGASFF.

This chain joins TRBV29-1 and TRBJ1-2; TRBD1 is a possible D gene (6 bases). V was pared by 5 bases and J by 8 bases, with 18 bases between. Germline CDR1 reads SQVTM; CDR2 reads ANQGSEA. The CDR3 runs to 13 residues. CDR3 sequence reads: CSVKPPGTGGYTF. The DNA of the CDR3 is TGCAGCGTTAAACCCCCGGGTACAGGGGGCTACACCTTC.

CDR3 sequence: CASSRTLMGEKLFF. The CDR3 DNA is TGTGCCAGCAGTCGGACTCTGATGGGTGAAAAACTGTTTTTT. V gene TRBV9 combines with J gene TRBJ1-4; D remains unclear. Trimming removed 5 bases from V and 7 bases from J, with 15 bases in between. This CDR3 is 14 amino acids long. Looked up from germline, CDR1 is SGDLS and CDR2 is YYNGEE.

This clone was detected only a few times. The chain combines TRBV2 with TRBJ2-3; 9 bases map to TRBD2. Germline V lookup: CDR1 SNHLY, CDR2 FYNNEI. The CDR3 has 15 amino acids. Trimming removed 4 bases from V and 2 bases from J; junction bases left unmatched: 4. CDR3 nucleotides: TGTGCCAGCAGTGGTGGCGGGGGGGACACAGATACGCAGTATTTT. This codes for CASSGGGGDTDTQYF. The whole variable domain, filled in from reference TRBV2 and TRBJ2-3, reads EPEVTQTPSHQVTQMGQEVILRCVPISNHLYFYWYRQILGQKVEFLVSFYNNEISEKSEIFDDQFSVERPDGSNFTLKIRSTKLEDSAMYFCASSGGGGDTDTQYFGPGTRLTVL.

The chain combines TRBV2 with TRBJ2-1, with 12 bases matching TRBD2. With 6 bases clipped from V and 8 bases from J, the junction kept 11 bases outside the gene matches. The CDR3 extends over 16 amino acids. CDR1 is SNHLY, CDR2 FYNNEI, per germline. Here the CDR3 reads CASRDLLLAGGDEQFF. CDR3 nucleotides: TGTGCCAGCAGAGACCTATTACTAGCGGGGGGAGATGAGCAGTTCTTC.

This chain uses TRBV5-8 with TRBJ2-7, with 8 bases identical to TRBD2. The CDR3 runs to 18 residues. The V gene's germline CDR1 is SGHTS and CDR2 YDEGEE. J was trimmed by 0 bases and V by 0 bases; bases with no gene match: 11. Written as DNA, the CDR3 is TGTGCCAGCAGCTTGGCCGGGGGGGGGCGCCTCTTCTCCTACGAGCAGTACTTC. Translation: CASSLAGGGRLFSYEQYF.

The chain combines TRBV2 with TRBJ2-7; no reliable D call. V gave up 7 bases and J gave up 5 bases, with 15 bases separating them. The CDR3 is 13 amino acids. Germline V gives CDR1 SNHLY, CDR2 FYNNEI. CDR3 sequence reads: CASTVAGLNEQYF. The CDR3 nucleotides are TGTGCCAGCACTGTCGCCGGGTTAAACGAGCAGTACTTC.

V gene TRBV5-1 combines with J gene TRBJ1-4; D gene ambiguous. With 0 bases removed from V and 6 bases from J, the gap between germline ends came to 12 bases. The CDR3 has 15 amino acids. The germline V gene has CDR1 SGHRS and CDR2 YFSETQ. CDR3 region: CASSLGGRSDEKLFF. The CDR3 coding sequence is TGCGCCAGCAGCTTGGGTGGCAGATCTGATGAAAAACTGTTTTTT.

This clone was seen a handful of times. The V and J genes are TRBV7-9 and TRBJ2-2, with D maybe TRBD1 (6 bases). CDR1 and CDR2 from the germline V gene are SEHNR and FQNEAQ (reference sequence). Trimming shortened V by 5 bases and J by 6 bases, and 16 bases separated the two germline ends. The length of the CDR3 is 15 residues. The CDR3 reads CASSLGQFLPGELFF. CDR3 sequence (DNA): TGTGCCAGCAGCCTCGGACAGTTCCTGCCCGGGGAGCTGTTTTTT.

The CDR3 reads CASSRGTALSSPLHF. The DNA for the CDR3 is TGTGCCAGCAGCCGAGGGACAGCGTTAAGTTCACCCCTCCACTTT. The V and J genes are TRBV3-1 (or the pseudogene TRBV3-2) and TRBJ1-6; 7 bases are shared with TRBD1. CDR1 and CDR2 from the germline V gene are LGHDT and YNNKEL (reference sequence). V was clipped by 4 bases and J by 9 bases; unmatched bases: 9. The CDR3 totals 15 residues.

The V call is TRBV1, the J call TRBJ1-1. TRBV1 is labeled a pseudogene. The CDR3 length is 16 residues. CDR3 DNA: TGCACCAGCAGCCAAGCACGGGTTAAGGATGACACTGAAGCTTTCTTT. Residues: CTSSQARVKDDTEAFF.

The rearrangement links TRBV5-1 to TRBJ2-3, with D uncertain. The germline V gene has CDR1 SGHRS and CDR2 YFSETQ. The CDR3 length is 19 residues. Trimming removed 1 base at V and 1 base at J, with 22 bases between. CDR3 amino acids: CASSLQTASDRLGTDTQYF. The CDR3 DNA reads as TGCGCCAGCAGCTTGCAAACAGCCTCCGACCGTCTTGGCACAGATACGCAGTATTTT. Drawing the rest from reference TRBV5-1 and TRBJ2-3, the complete variable domain is KAGVTQTPRYLIKTRGQQVTLSCSPISGHRSVSWYQQTPGQGLQFLFEYFSETQRNKGNFPGRFSGRQFSNSRSEMNVSTLELGDSALYLCASSLQTASDRLGTDTQYFGPGTRLTVL.

In DNA form, the CDR3 reads TGCGCCAGCAGCTTGGGGGCCAGACCCTCCCAAGAGACCCAGTACTTC. This translates into CASSLGARPSQETQYF. The chain combines TRBV5-1 with TRBJ2-5; no definite D call. Germline CDR1 is SGHRS and CDR2 is YFSETQ. This CDR3 contains 16 residues. V was pared by 0 bases and J by 1 base, with 13 bases between.

The rearrangement uses TRBV19 and TRBJ1-5, with 7 bases that match TRBD1. With V trimmed by 6 bases and J by 2 bases, 10 bases remained unmatched. The CDR3 length is 16 residues. Germline CDR1 and CDR2: LNHDA and SQIVND (reference sequence). The CDR3 nucleotides are TGTGCCAGTAGCAAAACAGGGGAAGGGCGCAATCAGCCCCAGCATTTT. Translation: CASSKTGEGRNQPQHF. The full variable domain, completed using reference TRBV19 and TRBJ1-5, is DGGITQSPKYLFRKEGQNVTLSCEQNLNHDAMYWYRQDPGQGLRLIYYSQIVNDFQKGDIAEGYSVSREKKESFPLTVTSAQKNPTAFYLCASSKTGEGRNQPQHFGDGTRLSIL.

V gene TRBV27 combines with J gene TRBJ2-2, with 9 bases identical to TRBD1. The trim removed 4 bases at V and 6 bases at J, leaving 9 bases unmatched. Per germline, CDR1 MNHEY and CDR2 SMNVEV (reference sequence). The CDR3 has 16 residues. CDR3 sequence (DNA): TGTGCCAGCAGTTCCGTGGACAGGGGTTTGCCCGGGGAGCTGTTTTTT. Translating gives CASSSVDRGLPGELFF.

The chain uses TRBV3-1 (or the pseudogene TRBV3-2) and TRBJ2-2; 12 positions match TRBD2. The CDR3 spans 15 residues. The V and J ends lost 6 bases and 5 bases, in that order; junction bases with no gene match: 4. Germline V gene sequence: CDR1 LGHDT, CDR2 YNNKEL (reference sequence). The CDR3 reads CASRPGLAGTGELFF. CDR3 DNA sequence: TGTGCCAGCAGACCGGGACTAGCGGGTACCGGGGAGCTGTTTTTT.

The chain carries TRBV9 and TRBJ1-2, with D unresolved. The length of the CDR3 is 13 residues. V gave up 5 bases and J gave up 2 bases, with 10 bases separating them. CDR1 and CDR2 (germline): SGDLS, YYNGEE. In nucleotides, the CDR3 is TGTGCCAGCAGGGGCCCCGGCAACTATGGCTACACCTTC. It encodes CASRGPGNYGYTF.

In its sample, this clone was seen once. The rearrangement uses TRBV15 and TRBJ2-6, with 9 positions matching TRBD1. From germline, CDR1 is LNHNV and CDR2 YYDKDF (reference sequence). CDR3 size: 19 residues. Germline trimming cut 3 bases from V and 0 bases from J; bases unmatched to any gene: 9. In nucleotides, the CDR3 is TGTGCCACCAGCAGTCACACCCCGGGACAGGGCTCTGGGGCCAACGTCCTGACTTTC. It yields the protein CATSSHTPGQGSGANVLTF. The variable domain in full, with the rest retrieved from reference TRBV15 and TRBJ2-6, is DAMVIQNPRYQVTQFGKPVTLSCSQTLNHNVMYWYQQKSSQAPKLLFHYYDKDFNNEADTPDNFQSRRPNTSFCFLDIRSPGLGDTAMYLCATSSHTPGQGSGANVLTFGAGSRLTVL.

This clone was observed a single time. This chain links TRBV2 with TRBJ2-2, with 10 bases fitting TRBD1. The ends lost 3 bases at V and 4 bases at J; junction bases unmatched: 5. This CDR3 comprises 16 residues. Germline V gene sequence: CDR1 SNHLY, CDR2 FYNNEI. The CDR3 sequence is CASSEGTGVGTGELFF. CDR3 in DNA: TGTGCCAGCAGTGAGGGGACAGGGGTGGGCACCGGGGAGCTGTTTTTT.

This rearrangement joins TRBV5-6 to TRBJ1-3; no reliable D call. Deletions cut 4 bases from V and 0 bases from J, with 17 bases between. Germline loops: CDR1 SGHDT, CDR2 YYEEEE. This CDR3 is 17 amino acids long. The CDR3 spells CASSTQRLLGSGNTIYF. DNA of the CDR3: TGTGCCAGCAGCACCCAAAGACTGCTCGGCTCTGGAAACACCATATATTTT.